The clone carrying this TCR beta chain was detected only once. Its antigen is not identified. These data originate in a study of OX40 agonist ivuxolimab in advanced cancers. The wider study: Patients were infused with ivuxolimab every 2 weeks at 0.01 to 10 mg/kg. Broader study findings: Expanded clones belonging to CD8+ T cells outnumbered, on average, those of CD4+.

Trimming took 2 bases from V and 5 from J; bases not matched to a gene: 11. Germline assignment: CDR1 SGHNT and CDR2 YENEEA. The CDR3 consists of 17 residues. The repertoire was sequenced with immunoSEQ multiplex PCR; TCRdb's copy has only in-frame clones and lacks some. The table includes roughly 67,000 clones, over 75% detected once. The receptor's source is an adult with an advanced solid tumor such as melanoma, head and neck, liver or kidney cancer. The chain uses TRBV11-3 and TRBJ2-1; the match to TRBD2 covers 8 bases. This specimen consisted of CD4+ or CD8+ T cells sorted from blood, obtained in a trial of the OX40 agonist ivuxolimab. The CDR3, as DNA: TGTGCCAGCAGCTTAATAAACCCGGGACTAGGGCACAATGAGCAGTTCTTC. Its protein is CASSLINPGLGHNEQFF.